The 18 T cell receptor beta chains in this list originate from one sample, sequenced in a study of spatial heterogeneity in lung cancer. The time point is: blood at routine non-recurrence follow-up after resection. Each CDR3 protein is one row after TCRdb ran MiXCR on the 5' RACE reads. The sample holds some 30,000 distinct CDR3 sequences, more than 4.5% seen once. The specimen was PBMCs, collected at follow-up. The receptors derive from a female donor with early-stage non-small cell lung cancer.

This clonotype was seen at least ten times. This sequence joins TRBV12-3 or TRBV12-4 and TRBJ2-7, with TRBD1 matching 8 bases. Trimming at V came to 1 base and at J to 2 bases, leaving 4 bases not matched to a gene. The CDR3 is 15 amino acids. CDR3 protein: CASSLVGQAPYEQYF. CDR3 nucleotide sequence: TGTGCCAGCAGTTTAGTGGGACAGGCCCCCTACGAGCAGTACTTC.

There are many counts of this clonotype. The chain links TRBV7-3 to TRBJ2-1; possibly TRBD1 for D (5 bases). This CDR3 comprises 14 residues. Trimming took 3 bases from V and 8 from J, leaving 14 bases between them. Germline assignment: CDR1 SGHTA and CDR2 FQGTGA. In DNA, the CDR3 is TGTGCCAGCAGCTTTCATAGCCAGGGCGATGAGCAGTTCTTC. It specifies CASSFHSQGDEQFF.

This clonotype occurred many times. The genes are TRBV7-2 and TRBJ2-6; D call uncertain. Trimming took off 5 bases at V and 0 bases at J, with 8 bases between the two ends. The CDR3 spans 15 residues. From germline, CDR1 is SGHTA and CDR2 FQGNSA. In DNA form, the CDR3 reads TGTGCCAGCAGCCCTTGGGGCTCTGGGGCCAACGTCCTGACTTTC. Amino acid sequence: CASSPWGSGANVLTF.

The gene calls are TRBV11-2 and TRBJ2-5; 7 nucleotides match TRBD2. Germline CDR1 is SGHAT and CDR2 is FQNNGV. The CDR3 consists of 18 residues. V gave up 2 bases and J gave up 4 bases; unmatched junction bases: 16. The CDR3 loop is CASSLRPPGGELGETQYF. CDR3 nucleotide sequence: TGTGCCAGCAGCTTACGGCCTCCTGGGGGGGAGCTTGGAGAGACCCAGTACTTC.

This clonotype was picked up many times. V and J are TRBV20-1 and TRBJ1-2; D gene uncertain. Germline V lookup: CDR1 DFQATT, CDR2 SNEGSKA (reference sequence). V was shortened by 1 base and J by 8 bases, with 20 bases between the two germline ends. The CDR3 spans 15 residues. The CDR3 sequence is CSARGEARVLGGYTF. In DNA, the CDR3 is TGCAGTGCTAGAGGGGAGGCGCGGGTTTTAGGGGGCTACACCTTC.

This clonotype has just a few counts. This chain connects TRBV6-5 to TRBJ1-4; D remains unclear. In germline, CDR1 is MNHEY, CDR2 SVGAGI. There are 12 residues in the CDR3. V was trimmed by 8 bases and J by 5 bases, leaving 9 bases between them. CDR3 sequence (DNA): TGTGCCAGCTCCCGGATGAATGAAAAACTGTTTTTT. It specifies CASSRMNEKLFF.

The CDR3 nucleotides read TGTGCCAGCAGTCCGCCTGGGGCAGGGAGAAGAAATGAGCAGTTCTTC. Protein: CASSPPGAGRRNEQFF. The chain joins TRBV12-3 or TRBV12-4 to TRBJ2-1; D assignment may be TRBD1 or TRBD2 (5 bases each). Between the trimmed V and J ends, which lost 5 bases and 7 bases, there was a span of 21 bases. The CDR3 covers 16 residues.

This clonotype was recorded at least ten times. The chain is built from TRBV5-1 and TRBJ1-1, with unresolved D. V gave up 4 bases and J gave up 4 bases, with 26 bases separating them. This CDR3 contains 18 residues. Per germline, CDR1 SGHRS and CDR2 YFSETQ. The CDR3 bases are TGCGCCAGCAGCCTTTCGGGCCCAGGCCGACCTGGTAGCACTGAAGCTTTCTTT. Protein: CASSLSGPGRPGSTEAFF.

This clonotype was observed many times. The CDR3 loop is CASSLGASGGYEQYF. DNA for the CDR3: TGTGCCAGCAGCTTAGGGGCTAGCGGGGGGTACGAGCAGTACTTC. The rearrangement joins TRBV7-2 to TRBJ2-7, with 11 nucleotides matching TRBD2. CDR1 SGHTA and CDR2 FQGNSA come from the germline V gene. V dropped 1 base and J dropped 4; count of bases not matched to a gene: 3. The CDR3 runs to 15 residues.

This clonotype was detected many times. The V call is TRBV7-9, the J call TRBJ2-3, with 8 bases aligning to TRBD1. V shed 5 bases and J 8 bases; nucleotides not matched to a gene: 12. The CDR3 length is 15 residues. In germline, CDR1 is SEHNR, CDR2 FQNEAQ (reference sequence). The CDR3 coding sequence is TGTGCCAGCAGCCCTAAGATACGACAGGGGTCTACGCAGTATTTT. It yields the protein CASSPKIRQGSTQYF.

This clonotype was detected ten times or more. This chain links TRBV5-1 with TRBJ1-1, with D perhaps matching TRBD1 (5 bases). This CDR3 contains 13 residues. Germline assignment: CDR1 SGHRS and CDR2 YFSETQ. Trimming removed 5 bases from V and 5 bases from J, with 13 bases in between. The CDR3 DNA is TGCGCCAGCAGTCTTGGGGCAAGAACTGAAGCTTTCTTT. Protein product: CASSLGARTEAFF.

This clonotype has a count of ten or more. The CDR3 reads CASSLGGTSGNTIYF. In DNA, the CDR3 is TGTGCCAGCAGTTTAGGGGGGACCTCTGGAAACACCATATATTTT. The genes are TRBV28 and TRBJ1-3, with D perhaps matching TRBD1 (5 bases). CDR1 and CDR2 from the germline V gene are MDHEN and SYDVKM. Trimming took off 2 bases at V and 0 bases at J, with 8 bases between the two ends. CDR3 length: 15 residues.

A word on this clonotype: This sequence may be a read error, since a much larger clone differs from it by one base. The CDR3 bases are TGCGCCAGCAGCTTTAGCCAAGAGACCCAGTGCTTC. Its translation is CASSFSQETQCF. The chain links TRBV5-1 to TRBJ2-5, with D uncertain. Germline CDR1 reads SGHRS; CDR2 reads YFSETQ. CDR3 length: 12 residues.

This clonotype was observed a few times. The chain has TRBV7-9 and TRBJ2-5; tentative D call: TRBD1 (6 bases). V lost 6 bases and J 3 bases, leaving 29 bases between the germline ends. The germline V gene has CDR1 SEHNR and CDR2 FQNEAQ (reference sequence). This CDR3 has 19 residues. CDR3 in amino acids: CASRLYRGDTRNRKETQYF. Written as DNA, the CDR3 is TGTGCCAGCAGGCTATACAGAGGGGACACCCGGAACCGAAAAGAGACCCAGTACTTC.

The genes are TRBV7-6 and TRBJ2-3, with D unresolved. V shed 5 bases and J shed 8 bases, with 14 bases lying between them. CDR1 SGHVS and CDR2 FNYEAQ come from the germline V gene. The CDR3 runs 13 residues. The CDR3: CASSPAGSATQYF. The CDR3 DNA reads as TGTGCCAGCAGCCCCGCCGGGTCTGCTACGCAGTATTTT.

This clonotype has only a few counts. CDR3 nucleotides: TGCAGTGCTAGCCGGGACAGGGCTTATGGCTACACCTTC. Amino acid sequence: CSASRDRAYGYTF. V is TRBV20-1 and J is TRBJ1-2; 9 nucleotides line up with TRBD1. The germline V gene has CDR1 DFQATT and CDR2 SNEGSKA (reference sequence). The V gene end was trimmed by 3 bases and the J gene end by 5 bases; junction bases not matched to a gene: 4. The CDR3 is 13 amino acids.

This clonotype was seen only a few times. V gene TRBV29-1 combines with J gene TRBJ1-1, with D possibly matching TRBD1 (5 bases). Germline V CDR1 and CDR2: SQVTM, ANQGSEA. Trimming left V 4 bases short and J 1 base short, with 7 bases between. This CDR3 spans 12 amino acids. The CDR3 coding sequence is TGCAGCGTTGGGGGGAAGAACACTGAAGCTTTCTTT. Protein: CSVGGKNTEAFF. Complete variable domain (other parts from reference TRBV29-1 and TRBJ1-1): SAVISQKPSRDICQRGTSLTIQCQVDSQVTMMFWYRQQPGQSLTLIATANQGSEATYESGFVIDKFPISRPNLTFSTLTVSNMSPEDSSIYLCSVGGKNTEAFFGQGTRLTVV.

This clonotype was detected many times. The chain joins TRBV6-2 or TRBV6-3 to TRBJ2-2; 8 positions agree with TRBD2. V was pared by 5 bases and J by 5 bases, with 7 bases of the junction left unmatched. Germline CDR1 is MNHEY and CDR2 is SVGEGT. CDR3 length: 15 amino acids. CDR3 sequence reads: CASSPTSAETGELFF. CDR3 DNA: TGTGCCAGCAGTCCGACTAGCGCTGAGACCGGGGAGCTGTTTTTT.